The rows below give T cell receptor beta chains drawn from one sample of a study of cytomegalovirus exposure and HLA in healthy donors. This table comes from immunoSEQ multiplex PCR, and its TCRdb copy is limited to in-frame clones, with some not included. Among some 110,000 clones listed, about 80% were seen once. Source material: PBMCs. The receptors originated from a man aged 40-50 years in good health and CMV-seronegative. Each CDR3 is given without its conserved first and last residue.

V gene: TRBV5-8; CDR3 protein: ASSHSGTGGGYGYT
V gene: TRBV25-1; CDR3 protein: ASSDYGSGANVLT
V gene: TRBV7-2; CDR3 protein: ASSLTQASGGETQY
V gene: TRBV6-5; CDR3 protein: ASQGTPETYEQY
V gene: TRBV7-6; CDR3 protein: ASSSGSGNTIY
V gene: TRBV28; CDR3 protein: ASSLAVNYGYT
V gene: TRBV7-6; CDR3 protein: ASSLTGGDYEQY
V gene: TRBV9; CDR3 protein: ASSAPRSGGGSTDTQY
V gene: TRBV6-6; CDR3 protein: ASSSPTGGYNEQF
V gene: TRBV9; CDR3 protein: ASSVDGGRSNSPLH
V gene: TRBV6-1; CDR3 protein: ASSEAGRDRAEKLF
V gene: TRBV19; CDR3 protein: ASSIELGGAQVNEQF
V gene: TRBV11-3; CDR3 protein: ASSRDRNTGELF
V gene: TRBV7-7; CDR3 protein: ASSFDGSPLH
V gene: TRBV19; CDR3 protein: ASSMLMNRGTEAF
V gene: TRBV9; CDR3 protein: ASSPSTTANYGYT
V gene: TRBV19; CDR3 protein: ACGALAVDTEAF
V gene: TRBV7-8; CDR3 protein: ASSTPEAVSYNEQF
V gene: TRBV7-8; CDR3 protein: ASSLYGNIQY
V gene: TRBV4-1; CDR3 protein: ASSQAGETREQF
V gene: TRBV4-3; CDR3 protein: ASSQAGTAPYEQY
V gene: TRBV5-5; CDR3 protein: ASSLGSGAGRLETQY
V gene: TRBV13; CDR3 protein: ASSLAGTGYEQY
V gene: TRBV5-7; CDR3 protein: ASSPNRGGDQPQH
V gene: TRBV7-2; CDR3 protein: ASSLPPGTYGYT
V gene: TRBV11-3; CDR3 protein: ASSPTPDRGHEQY
V gene: TRBV28; CDR3 protein: ASSLAGAYEQY
V gene: TRBV28; CDR3 protein: ASSSPGQGGEQY
V gene: TRBV7-2; CDR3 protein: ASSFLSGGHSDTQY
V gene: TRBV5-4; CDR3 protein: ASSPGTAGNTIY
V gene: TRBV25-1; CDR3 protein: ASSVRDRGRGGYT
V gene: TRBV7-3; CDR3 protein: ASSRNTGELF
V gene: TRBV4-1; CDR3 protein: ASSQAEGVRTEAF
V gene: TRBV27; CDR3 protein: ASNQAGGLNNEQF
V gene: TRBV11-2; CDR3 protein: ATTGDSYEQY
V gene: TRBV5-6; CDR3 protein: ASSLEGSHTIY
V gene: TRBV11-2; CDR3 protein: ASSSRSPDGYT
V gene: TRBV2; CDR3 protein: ASGGNTDTQY
V gene: TRBV30; CDR3 protein: AWTDSRNQPQH
V gene: TRBV6-5; CDR3 protein: ASTPGLGTEAF
V gene: TRBV7-9; CDR3 protein: ASSLTQSTDTQY
V gene: TRBV6-1; CDR3 protein: ASSENQGRGNYEQY
V gene: TRBV7-2; CDR3 protein: ASSIQIGERDGYT
V gene: TRBV9; CDR3 protein: ASSVGTDYGGYT
V gene: TRBV7-9; CDR3 protein: ASRGQGVHEQY
V gene: TRBV19; CDR3 protein: ASSIVGGGTNEQF
V gene: TRBV5-1; CDR3 protein: ASSLEAESGYGYT
V gene: TRBV7-7; CDR3 protein: ASSVGPATDTQY